This T cell receptor (beta chain) comes out of a study of blood T cell dynamics during melanoma immunotherapy. Germline lookup yields CDR1 SEHNR and CDR2 FQNEAQ (reference sequence). Unmatched junction bases numbered 5, after V lost 6 bases and J lost 6 bases. The CDR3 is 13 amino acids. The table came from immunoSEQ multiplex PCR; TCRdb's copy has only in-frame clones and leaves some out. The table includes 9,500 to 15,000 clones, roughly 90% detected once. Stated time point: week 3, after first cycle of checkpoint inhibitor. At 12 weeks after first infusion, RECIST 1.1 defined response for most patients.

The V call is TRBV7-9, the J call TRBJ2-1, with TRBD1 matching 7 bases. The clonotype comes from a human donor with melanoma. This material consisted of blood, taken from a patient treated with checkpoint blockade. The CDR3 DNA is TGTGCCAGCAGTTATCCAGGGGGCAATGAGCAGTTCTTC. It encodes CASSYPGGNEQFF.